The next 9 T cell receptor beta chains were all read from a single sample in a study of T-cell reconstitution after alpha-beta-depleted transplantation in children. Molecular barcoding with unique molecular identifiers was used for the TCRbeta library. TCRdb ran MiXCR on the PCR reads and lists one entry per CDR3 protein. The repertoire consists of 330,000 or so distinct CDR3 sequences, with 9.5% to 13% occurring once and the leading ten covering less than 9%. The specimen comprised PBMCs, sampled before TCRalphabeta/CD19-depleted stem cell transplant. Every receptor here comes from a boy younger than two with acute myeloid leukemia, due to receive a stem cell transplant.

This clonotype was seen many times. CDR3 sequence (DNA): TGTGCCAGCAGTTTGGTCGGGACAGGGAGTCTTGAGCAGTTCTTC. Protein sequence: CASSLVGTGSLEQFF. The rearrangement uses TRBV28 and TRBJ2-1, with 9 bases that match TRBD1. The CDR3 extends over 15 amino acids. Germline values: CDR1 MDHEN, CDR2 SYDVKM. With V trimmed by 3 bases and J by 9 bases, 9 bases remained unmatched.

This clonotype occurred many times. This chain connects TRBV20-1 to TRBJ2-2, with a tentative D call TRBD1 (6 bases). V gave up 5 bases and J gave up 8 bases, with 21 bases separating them. Per the germline V gene, CDR1 is DFQATT and CDR2 is SNEGSKA (reference sequence). The CDR3 is 15 residues long. The CDR3 loop is CSALQGAAGVGELFF. DNA for the CDR3: TGCAGTGCTCTACAGGGTGCGGCAGGTGTGGGGGAGCTGTTTTTT.

To note about this clonotype: A much bigger clone sits one base away, suggesting this may be a read error. This chain's CDR3 is CASSPDATGYGYTF. The CDR3 DNA is TGTGCCAGCTCACCAGACGCCACAGGCTATGGCTACACCTTC. V usage is TRBV18 and J usage is TRBJ1-2, with a possible D match to TRBD1 (5 bases). CDR3 length: 14 residues. Germline CDR1 KGHSH, CDR2 LQKENI. Trimming took 2 bases from V and 4 from J, leaving 11 bases between them. Full variable domain (missing parts from reference TRBV18 and TRBJ1-2): NAGVMQNPRHLVRRRGQEARLRCSPMKGHSHVYWYRQLPEEGLKFMVYLQKENIIDESGMPKERFSAEFPKEGPSILRIQQVVRGDSAAYFCASSPDATGYGYTFGSGTRLTVV.

This clonotype has at least ten counts. This chain joins TRBV12-5 and TRBJ2-5, with 9 positions matching TRBD1. The CDR3 contains 15 residues. CDR1 and CDR2 from the germline V gene are LGHNT and FRNRAP. The trim removed 1 base at V and 5 bases at J, leaving 5 bases unmatched. CDR3 loop: CASGLAGTGRETQYF. Written as DNA, the CDR3 is TGTGCTAGTGGTTTGGCCGGGACAGGGAGGGAGACCCAGTACTTC.

Many counts were recorded for this clonotype. This chain's CDR3 is CASSPTGEGTQYF. The CDR3 DNA is TGTGCCAGCAGCCCGACAGGGGAGGGGACCCAGTACTTC. This chain uses TRBV11-2 with TRBJ2-5, with D tentatively TRBD1 (8 bases). The length of the CDR3 is 13 residues. Germline lookup yields CDR1 SGHAT and CDR2 FQNNGV. Trimming left V 5 bases short and J 7 bases short, with 14 bases between.

This clonotype was detected only a few times. V usage is TRBV6-1 and J usage is TRBJ2-7; 10 bases agree with TRBD2. The ends lost 7 bases at V and 0 bases at J; junction bases unmatched: 3. Germline CDR1 is MNHNS and CDR2 is SASEGT. The CDR3 contains 14 residues. In DNA, the CDR3 is TGTGCCAGCAAAGCGGGGGGGAGCTCCTACGAGCAGTACTTC. Translated: CASKAGGSSYEQYF.

The chain combines TRBV5-1 with TRBJ1-5, with TRBD1 as a possible D gene (6 bases). This CDR3 region has 15 residues. V shed 0 bases and J shed 4 bases, with 11 bases lying between them. Germline-derived CDR1 and CDR2 are SGHRS and YFSETQ. As DNA, the CDR3 is TGCGCCAGCAGCTTGGAGGCAGGGGTTAATCAGCCCCAGCATTTT. Its protein product is CASSLEAGVNQPQHF.

V gene TRBV6-1 combines with J gene TRBJ2-3; D call uncertain. The germline gives CDR1 MNHNS, CDR2 SASEGT. The CDR3 covers 13 residues. Between the trimmed V and J ends, which lost 10 bases and 4 bases, there was a span of 15 bases. CDR3 sequence reads: CANSVQGADTQYF. In DNA, the CDR3 is TGTGCCAACTCAGTGCAAGGCGCAGATACGCAGTATTTT.

Ten or more counts support this clonotype. The chain recombines TRBV7-6 with TRBJ2-2; D might be TRBD2 (6 bases). The V gene lost 4 bases and the J gene lost 4 bases, with 16 bases spanning the gap. Germline CDR1 is SGHVS and CDR2 is FNYEAQ. The length of the CDR3 is 16 residues. The DNA for the CDR3 is TGTGCCAGCAGCTGGCGGGACTTCCGAATCACCGGGGAGCTGTTTTTT. Its protein is CASSWRDFRITGELFF.